The 19 T cell receptor beta chains given below trace back to one sample, sequenced in a study of shared clonotypes between healthy human individuals (TCRdb year 2020). The library was made by the immunoSEQ multiplex PCR assay. TCRdb took over this immuneACCESS table, retaining in-frame rearrangements with V and J assigned. Such tables are incomplete; in checked studies, under half of the missing clones stem from an unresolved V gene, and the remainder is unexplained. Present in this sample are around 2.1 million clones, 85% to 95% of which were seen just once. The ten largest clones add up to under 2% of the sample. CD8 naive samples consisted of CD45RO-negative cells that were positively selected for CCR7, yielding a CD45RA+CCR7+ population without TemRA cells. The source material was naive CD8+ T cells from PBMCs. The cell subset or site label corresponds to: CD45RA+CCR7+. The receptors here all came from a young man in good health. Some clones in this sample may be carry-over from other donors' samples.

The J gene is TRBJ2-7, the V gene TRBV27; TRBD2 is a possible D gene (6 bases). Germline V gene sequence: CDR1 MNHEY, CDR2 SMNVEV (reference sequence). The CDR3 runs to 14 residues. Trimming took off 3 bases at V and 6 bases at J, with 15 bases between the two ends. Written as DNA, the CDR3 is TGTGCCAGCAGTTTTCGTGGCCCCGGGGGCGAGCAGTACTTC. Translated: CASSFRGPGGEQYF.

Details on this clone: This CDR3 is also generated by other DNA sequences in the sample. V and J are TRBV27 and TRBJ1-5, with 10 bases matching TRBD1. In germline, CDR1 is MNHEY, CDR2 SMNVEV (reference sequence). The CDR3 spans 15 residues. V was pared by 5 bases and J by 2 bases, with 3 bases of the junction left unmatched. The CDR3: CASSVGQGGNQPQHF. In nucleotides, the CDR3 is TGTGCCAGCAGTGTCGGACAGGGGGGCAATCAGCCCCAGCATTTT.

Points on this clone: Other DNA sequences in the same sample also yield this CDR3. The chain employs TRBV6-5 and TRBJ2-7, with TRBD2 identical over 11 bases. The CDR3 runs 13 residues. V trimming: 4 bases; J trimming: 4 bases; junction bases outside the gene matches: 0. Germline V gene data show CDR1 as MNHEY and CDR2 as SVGAGI. The chain's CDR3 is CASSLAGGYEQYF. As DNA, the CDR3 is TGTGCCAGCAGTTTAGCGGGAGGGTACGAGCAGTACTTC.

This sequence joins TRBV7-3 and TRBJ2-1; D is ambiguous. The CDR3 is 11 residues long. The germline gives CDR1 SGHTA, CDR2 FQGTGA. The germline V and J ends were trimmed by 3 bases and 7 bases, with 4 bases remaining between them. CDR3 sequence (DNA): TGTGCCAGCAGCTTCGGGAATGAGCAGTTCTTC. Translated, it gives CASSFGNEQFF.

In nucleotides, the CDR3 is TGTGCCAGCAGCTTATCCCGAGCGGTCGGGTCCTACAATGAGCAGTTCTTC. This codes for CASSLSRAVGSYNEQFF. The chain joins TRBV7-8 to TRBJ2-1; TRBD2 is a possible D gene (5 bases). The CDR3 is made up of 17 amino acids. Germline-derived CDR1 and CDR2 are SGHVS and FQNEAQ. V gave up 2 bases and J gave up 1 base, with 15 bases separating them.

This sequence joins TRBV7-9 and TRBJ2-1; 8 positions agree with TRBD1. CDR3 length: 13 residues. V lost 10 bases and J lost 8; bases outside the gene matches: 10. Germline-derived CDR1 and CDR2 are SEHNR and FQNEAQ (reference sequence). The CDR3 protein is CATDGQGFHEQFF. The CDR3, as DNA: TGTGCCACTGACGGACAGGGATTCCATGAGCAGTTCTTC.

The V call is TRBV23-1, the J call TRBJ2-3; D not certain. TRBV23-1 is known as an ORF, though its function is uncertain. Trimming cost V 3 bases and J 0 bases, with 10 bases left between them. The CDR3 loop spans 15 amino acids. The CDR3 loop reads CASSQPPDSTDTQYF. In DNA, the CDR3 is TGCGCCAGCAGTCAGCCGCCCGACAGCACAGATACGCAGTATTTT.

With regard to this clone: Other DNA sequences from this sample encode an identical CDR3 as well. CDR3 sequence: CASSQEGEQFF. The CDR3 coding sequence is TGCGCCAGCAGCCAGGAGGGTGAGCAGTTCTTC. The V call is TRBV5-1, the J call TRBJ2-1; D may be TRBD2 (6 bases). The CDR3 is 11 residues long. The ends were cut back, 4 bases at V and 9 bases at J, with 8 bases in the middle. Germline assignment: CDR1 SGHRS and CDR2 YFSETQ. Full variable domain (rest looked up from reference TRBV5-1 and TRBJ2-1): KAGVTQTPRYLIKTRGQQVTLSCSPISGHRSVSWYQQTPGQGLQFLFEYFSETQRNKGNFPGRFSGRQFSNSRSEMNVSTLELGDSALYLCASSQEGEQFFGPGTRLTVL.

V is TRBV4-2 and J is TRBJ2-1, with TRBD2 identical over 7 bases. There are 16 residues in the CDR3. The V segment lost 1 base and the J segment 6 bases; nucleotides outside the gene matches: 9. CDR1 is LGHNA and CDR2 is YNFKEQ in the germline V gene. CDR3 residues: CASSQVSRETGNEQFF. CDR3 DNA sequence: TGTGCCAGCAGCCAAGTTTCGCGGGAGACGGGCAATGAGCAGTTCTTC.

The chain carries TRBV5-6 and TRBJ1-1; TRBD1 matches at 8 bases. Germline V gives CDR1 SGHDT, CDR2 YYEEEE. This CDR3 is 16 amino acids long. V shed 0 bases and J 5 bases; nucleotides not matched to a gene: 9. The CDR3 region has the DNA TGTGCCAGCAGCTTGGGGCAGGGGGCTTTGCGGACTGAAGCTTTCTTT. It encodes CASSLGQGALRTEAFF.

The chain is built from TRBV7-3 and TRBJ2-3, with D unresolved. With 2 bases removed from V and 0 bases from J, the gap between germline ends came to 9 bases. The CDR3 loop spans 15 amino acids. Germline lookup yields CDR1 SGHTA and CDR2 FQGTGA. CDR3: CASSLESRSTDTQYF. In nucleotides, the CDR3 is TGTGCCAGCAGCTTAGAATCGAGAAGCACAGATACGCAGTATTTT.

The chain combines TRBV19 with TRBJ2-2; TRBD2 might be the D (5 bases). Trimming pared 5 bases from V and 8 bases from J, leaving 12 bases between. Per germline, CDR1 LNHDA and CDR2 SQIVND (reference sequence). CDR3 length: 13 residues. DNA for the CDR3: TGTGCCAGTAGTTTTCGGGGTAGAGGGGAGCTGTTTTTT. Translated: CASSFRGRGELFF.

The chain combines TRBV9 with TRBJ1-3, with 9 positions matching TRBD1. After removal of 3 bases from V and 0 bases from J, the junction contained 16 bases not matched to a gene. The germline gives CDR1 SGDLS, CDR2 YYNGEE. The CDR3 extends over 20 amino acids. The CDR3 loop reads CASSARRTGVDGSSGNTIYF. The CDR3 DNA follows: TGTGCCAGCAGCGCCCGAAGGACAGGGGTGGACGGGAGCTCTGGAAACACCATATATTTT.

The gene calls are TRBV29-1 and TRBJ2-2; unclear D gene. Looked up from germline, CDR1 is SQVTM and CDR2 is ANQGSEA. The V end was cut by 0 bases, the J end by 5 bases, with 10 bases between. CDR3 length: 14 amino acids. For the CDR3, the DNA is TGCAGCGTTGAAGACAGCTCGAGGACCGGGGAGCTGTTTTTT. Its translation is CSVEDSSRTGELFF.

This clone came up once. CDR3 nucleotide sequence: TGTGCCAGCAGTTCCAACCGGGACAGCAATCAGCCCCAGCATTTT. This gives the protein CASSSNRDSNQPQHF. The chain recombines TRBV6-6 with TRBJ1-5; maybe TRBD1 (5 bases). This CDR3 spans 15 amino acids. V gave up 4 bases and J gave up 1 base, with 11 bases separating them. Per the germline V gene, CDR1 is MNHNY and CDR2 is SVGAGI (reference sequence).

The V and J genes are TRBV27 and TRBJ1-5; possible D gene TRBD1, 5 bases. The CDR3 totals 15 residues. V lost 0 bases, J lost 2 bases, and 8 bases lay in between. The germline V gene has CDR1 MNHEY and CDR2 SMNVEV (reference sequence). The CDR3 reads CASSLSGPRNQPQHF. DNA for the CDR3: TGTGCCAGCAGTTTATCGGGGCCACGCAATCAGCCCCAGCATTTT.

The rearrangement joins TRBV7-9 to TRBJ2-6, with D possibly TRBD2 on 7 matching bases. The CDR3 consists of 14 residues. Germline CDR1 and CDR2: SEHNR and FQNEAQ (reference sequence). The CDR3 nucleotides are TGTGCGGCTGGGGGGGCGCGCGGGGCCAACGTCCTGACTTTC. Protein product: CAAGGARGANVLTF. The variable domain in full, completed from reference TRBV7-9 and TRBJ2-6, reads DTGVSQNPRHKITKRGQNVTFRCDPISEHNRLYWYRQTLGQGPEFLTYFQNEAQLEKSRLLSDRFSAERPKGSFSTLEIQRTEQGDSAMYLCAAGGARGANVLTFGAGSRLTVL.

V is TRBV27 and J is TRBJ2-1; 10 positions match TRBD2. The junction had 3 bases not matched to a gene; V was cut back by 2 bases and J by 8 bases. CDR3 length equals 14 residues. The germline V gene encodes CDR1 MNHEY and CDR2 SMNVEV (reference sequence). The CDR3 nucleotides read TGTGCCAGCAGTTTACTAGCGGGAGAGGATGAGCAGTTCTTC. It encodes CASSLLAGEDEQFF.

V and J are TRBV2 and TRBJ2-4; D possibly corresponds to TRBD2 (6 bases). The germline V and J ends were trimmed by 2 bases and 3 bases, with 8 bases remaining between them. The CDR3 contains 14 residues. Germline V gives CDR1 SNHLY, CDR2 FYNNEI. CDR3 in amino acids: CASSELGGKNIQYF. The CDR3 bases are TGTGCCAGCAGTGAACTGGGGGGCAAAAACATTCAGTACTTC.